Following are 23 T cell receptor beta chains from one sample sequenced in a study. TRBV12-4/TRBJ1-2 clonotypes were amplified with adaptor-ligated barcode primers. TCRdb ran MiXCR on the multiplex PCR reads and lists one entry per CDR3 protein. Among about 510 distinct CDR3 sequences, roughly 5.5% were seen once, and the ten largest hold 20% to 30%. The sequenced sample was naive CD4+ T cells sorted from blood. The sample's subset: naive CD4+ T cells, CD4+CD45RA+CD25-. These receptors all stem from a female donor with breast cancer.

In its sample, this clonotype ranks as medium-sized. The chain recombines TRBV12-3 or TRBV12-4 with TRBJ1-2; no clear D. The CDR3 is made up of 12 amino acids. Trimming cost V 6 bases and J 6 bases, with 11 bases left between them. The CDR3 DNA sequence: TGTGCCAGCAGGCGGCTTGTCGATGGCTACACCTTC. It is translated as CASRRLVDGYTF.

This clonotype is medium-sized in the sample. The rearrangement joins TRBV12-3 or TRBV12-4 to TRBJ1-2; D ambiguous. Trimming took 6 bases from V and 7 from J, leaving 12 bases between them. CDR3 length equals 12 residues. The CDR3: CASSQDGFGYTF. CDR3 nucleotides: TGTGCCAGCAGCCAGGACGGCTTTGGCTACACCTTC.

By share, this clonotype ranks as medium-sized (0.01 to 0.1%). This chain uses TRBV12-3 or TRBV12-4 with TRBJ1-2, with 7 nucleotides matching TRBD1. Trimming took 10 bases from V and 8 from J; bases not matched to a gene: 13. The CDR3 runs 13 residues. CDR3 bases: TGTGCCATTCGGGACAGCGTTTCTATGGGCTACACCTTC. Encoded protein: CAIRDSVSMGYTF.

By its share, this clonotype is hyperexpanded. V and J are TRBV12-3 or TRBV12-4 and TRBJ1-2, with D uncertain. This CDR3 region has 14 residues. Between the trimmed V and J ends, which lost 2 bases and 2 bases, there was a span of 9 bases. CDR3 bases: TGTGCCAGCAGTTTACTGCAGTTGAACTATGGCTACACCTTC. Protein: CASSLLQLNYGYTF.

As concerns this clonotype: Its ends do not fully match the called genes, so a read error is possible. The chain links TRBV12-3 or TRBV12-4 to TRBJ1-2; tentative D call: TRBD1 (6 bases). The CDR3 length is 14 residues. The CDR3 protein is CASSFGQHNYGYTF. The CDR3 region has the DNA TGCGCCAGCAGTTTCGGACAGCACAACTATGGCTACACCTTC.

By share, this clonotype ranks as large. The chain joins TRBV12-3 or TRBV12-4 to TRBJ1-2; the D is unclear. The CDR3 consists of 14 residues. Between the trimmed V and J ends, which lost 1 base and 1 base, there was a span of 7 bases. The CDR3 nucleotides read TGTGCCAGCAGTTTAGGGCGAAATAACTATGGCTACACCTTC. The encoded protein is CASSLGRNNYGYTF.

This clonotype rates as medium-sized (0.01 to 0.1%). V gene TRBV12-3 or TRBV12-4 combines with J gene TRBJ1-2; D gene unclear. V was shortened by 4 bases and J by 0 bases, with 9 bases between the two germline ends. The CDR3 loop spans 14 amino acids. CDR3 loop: CASSSGVSNYGYTF. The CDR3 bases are TGTGCCAGCAGTTCGGGTGTCTCTAACTATGGCTACACCTTC.

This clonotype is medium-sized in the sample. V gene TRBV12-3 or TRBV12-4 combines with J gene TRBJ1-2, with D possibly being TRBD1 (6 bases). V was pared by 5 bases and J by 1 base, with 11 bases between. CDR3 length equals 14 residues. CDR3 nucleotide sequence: TGTGCCAGCAGTGCCGGGACAAATAACTATGGCTACACCTTC. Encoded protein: CASSAGTNNYGYTF.

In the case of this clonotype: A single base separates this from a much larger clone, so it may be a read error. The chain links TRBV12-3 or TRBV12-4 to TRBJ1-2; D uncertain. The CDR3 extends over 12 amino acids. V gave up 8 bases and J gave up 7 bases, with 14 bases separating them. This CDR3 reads CASRPDYCGYTF. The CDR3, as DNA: TGTGCCAGCCGCCCGGACTACTGTGGCTACACCTTC.

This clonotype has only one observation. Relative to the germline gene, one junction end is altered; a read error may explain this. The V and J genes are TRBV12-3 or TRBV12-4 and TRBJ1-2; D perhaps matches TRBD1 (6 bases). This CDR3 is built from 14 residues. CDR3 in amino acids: CASSLVDSGYDYTF. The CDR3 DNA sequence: TGTGCCAGCAGTTTAGTGGACAGCGGCTATGACTACACCTTC.

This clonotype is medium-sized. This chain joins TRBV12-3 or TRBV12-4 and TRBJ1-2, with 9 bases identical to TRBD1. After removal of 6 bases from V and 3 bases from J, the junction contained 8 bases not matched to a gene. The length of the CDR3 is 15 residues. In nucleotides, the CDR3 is TGTGCCAGCAGCTTAAGGTGGGACAGGGACTATGGCTACACCTTC. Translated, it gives CASSLRWDRDYGYTF.

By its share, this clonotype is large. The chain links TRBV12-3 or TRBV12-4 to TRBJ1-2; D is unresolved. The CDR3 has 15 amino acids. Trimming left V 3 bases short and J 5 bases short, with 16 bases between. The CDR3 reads CASSLRAGVIYGYTF. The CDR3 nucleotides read TGTGCCAGCAGTTTGAGGGCCGGGGTGATTTATGGCTACACCTTC.

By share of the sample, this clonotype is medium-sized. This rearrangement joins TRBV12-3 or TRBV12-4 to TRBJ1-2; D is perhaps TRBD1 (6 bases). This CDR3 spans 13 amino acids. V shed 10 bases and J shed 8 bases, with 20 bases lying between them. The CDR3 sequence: CATRQAAVEGYTF. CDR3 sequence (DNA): TGTGCCACCCGACAGGCGGCAGTCGAAGGCTACACCTTC.

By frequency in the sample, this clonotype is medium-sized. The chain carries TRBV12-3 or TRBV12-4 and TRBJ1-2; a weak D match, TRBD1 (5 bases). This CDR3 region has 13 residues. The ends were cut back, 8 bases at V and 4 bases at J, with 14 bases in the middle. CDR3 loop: CASSGYRSYGYTF. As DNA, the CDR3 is TGTGCCAGCTCTGGATACAGGAGCTATGGCTACACCTTC.

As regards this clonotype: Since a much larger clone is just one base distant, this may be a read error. Here the CDR3 DNA reads TGTACCAGCAGTTACAGCAACTATGGCTACACCTTC. Residues: CTSSYSNYGYTF. The V and J genes are TRBV12-3 or TRBV12-4 and TRBJ1-2; D remains unclear. The CDR3 extends over 12 amino acids.

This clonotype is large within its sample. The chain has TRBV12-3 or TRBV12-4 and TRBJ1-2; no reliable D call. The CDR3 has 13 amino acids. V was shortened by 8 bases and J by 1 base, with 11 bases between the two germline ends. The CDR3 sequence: CASSLGDNYGYTF. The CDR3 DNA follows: TGTGCCAGCTCGCTTGGGGATAACTATGGCTACACCTTC.

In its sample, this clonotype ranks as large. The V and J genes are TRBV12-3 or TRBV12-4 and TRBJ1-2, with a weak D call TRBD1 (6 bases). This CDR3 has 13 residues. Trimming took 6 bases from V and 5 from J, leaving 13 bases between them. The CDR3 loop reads CASSFGQTYGYTF. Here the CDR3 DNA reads TGTGCCAGCAGCTTCGGACAGACATATGGCTACACCTTC.

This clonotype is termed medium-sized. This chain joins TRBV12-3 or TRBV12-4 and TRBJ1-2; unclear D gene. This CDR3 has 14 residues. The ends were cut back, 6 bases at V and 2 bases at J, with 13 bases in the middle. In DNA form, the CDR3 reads TGTGCCAGCAGCCGAGGTGAACGGAACTATGGCTACACCTTC. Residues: CASSRGERNYGYTF.

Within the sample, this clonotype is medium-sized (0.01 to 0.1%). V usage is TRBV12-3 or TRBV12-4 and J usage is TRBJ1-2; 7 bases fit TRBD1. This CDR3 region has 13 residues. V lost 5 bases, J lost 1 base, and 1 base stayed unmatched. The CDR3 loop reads CASSRQGNYGYTF. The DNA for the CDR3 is TGTGCCAGCAGTAGACAGGGTAACTATGGCTACACCTTC.

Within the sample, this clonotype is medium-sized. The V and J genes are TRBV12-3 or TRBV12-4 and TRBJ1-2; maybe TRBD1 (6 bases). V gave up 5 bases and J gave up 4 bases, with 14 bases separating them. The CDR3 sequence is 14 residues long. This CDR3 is CASSVTGMGYGYTF. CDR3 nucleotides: TGTGCCAGCAGTGTAACAGGGATGGGCTATGGCTACACCTTC.

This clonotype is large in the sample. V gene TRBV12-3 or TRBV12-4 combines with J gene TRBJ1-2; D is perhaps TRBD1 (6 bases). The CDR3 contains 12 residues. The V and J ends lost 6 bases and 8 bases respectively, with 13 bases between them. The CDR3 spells CASSPTGSGYTF. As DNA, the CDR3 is TGTGCCAGCAGCCCGACAGGTTCCGGCTACACCTTC.

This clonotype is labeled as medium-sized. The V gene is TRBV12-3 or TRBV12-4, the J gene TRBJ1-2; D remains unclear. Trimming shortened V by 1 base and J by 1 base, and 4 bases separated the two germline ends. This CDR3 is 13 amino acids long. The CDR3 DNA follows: TGTGCCAGCAGTTTAGAACTTAACTATGGCTACACCTTC. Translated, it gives CASSLELNYGYTF.

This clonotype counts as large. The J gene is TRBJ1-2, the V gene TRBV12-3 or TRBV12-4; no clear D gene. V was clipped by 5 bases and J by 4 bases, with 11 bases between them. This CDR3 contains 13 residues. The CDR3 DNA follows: TGTGCCAGCAGTCCCCGCCGGGTCTATGGCTACACCTTC. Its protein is CASSPRRVYGYTF.